This TCR beta chain was obtained from a study of cytomegalovirus exposure and HLA in healthy donors (TCRdb year 2017). Looking at the study overall: According to a later analysis, the 120 validation repertoires were produced on the same platform as the approximately 610 repertoires of the first cohort. The aim of the study was to test whether cataloging public T cell receptors could identify signatures of past pathogen exposure. Besides the first cohort of roughly 640 subjects, a separate validation cohort made up of 120 different subjects was used. To predict cytomegalovirus infection status, the study brought together high-throughput TCR immunosequencing, statistical association of individual TCRs with disease status, and machine learning. Study-level results and caveats: In a later analysis, TCRs clustered in the first cohort were found to also tend to co-occur in the approximately 120 validation repertoires, with about 94% of cluster scores above 0. It was suggested by the authors that the approach could potentially be generalized to other disease states and immunological phenotypes. In the study, 150 to 200 TCR beta chains were listed as associated with cytomegalovirus. The classifier was reported to diagnose cytomegalovirus status with high specificity and sensitivity in both the original cohort and the validation cohort. All 130 or so repertoires were used to score co-occurrence in the validation cohort in a later analysis, because that analysis had no HLA typing for the cohort. A few of the identified cytomegalovirus-associated TCR beta chains were confirmed in vitro to be specific for cytomegalovirus antigens. While some public TCRs were present in many individuals, most TCR sequences turned up only very rarely across donors.

Details on this clone: The clone's antigen remains unknown. Base qualities are missing; no much larger clone stands one base away.

Donors formed part of the validation cohort, which comprised over a hundred subjects and was distinct from the first cohort of under 850 subjects. The CDR3, cysteine through phenylalanine, is 14 amino acids long. Only the CDR3 DNA stays, 42 bases, in frame from base 1. V is trimmed back by 6 bases and J by 2 bases, and the junction contains 6 bases that no gene match accounts for. Looking up the germline V gene yields CDR1 SGHVS and CDR2 FQNEAQ. Libraries were made using the immunoSEQ multiplex PCR assay. Per the original workflow: To diagnose cytomegalovirus status from the catalog of TCR beta chain sequences, a statistical classification framework was built. TCRdb stores this immuneACCESS table with in-frame sequences only. Part of the clones is absent; in the studies checked, under half of the shortfall reflects unresolved V genes, and no reason is known for the rest. Clone size and the V and J calls come from that table; the DNA yielded D and trimming. The sample profile shows some 60,000 clones; 96% of them were found once. The ten largest clonotypes hold 0.9% of the sample.

The sample comprised PBMCs. In this chain, TRBV7-8 is recombined with TRBJ1-2; 7 bases in the junction line up with TRBD1. The TCR originated in a man aged 18 to 35 in good health and CMV-seronegative. The sequenced DNA is TGTGCCAGCAGGTGGGCAGGGGGGAACTATGGCTACACCTTC. Its amino acids are CASRWAGGNYGYTF.